The 17 T cell receptor beta chains below were found in one sample sequenced in a study of control samples from healthy donors and cancer patients. Clones were read by immunoSEQ multiplex PCR, and TCRdb kept only the in-frame ones, dropping some. The sample holds about 170,000 clones, 88% seen once. Sequencing was performed on blood. The receptor set was obtained from a woman aged 30 to 39 in good health.

The J gene is TRBJ2-5, the V gene TRBV3-1 (or the pseudogene TRBV3-2); the D gene could be TRBD1 or TRBD2 (5 bases each). The CDR3 sequence is 14 residues long. V dropped 4 bases and J dropped 3 bases, with 12 bases sitting between them. Per the germline V gene, CDR1 is LGHDT and CDR2 is YNNKEL (reference sequence). In nucleotides, the CDR3 is TGTGCCAGCAGCCTCAAAGGGACGGAAGAGACCCAGTACTTC. Translating gives CASSLKGTEETQYF.

This sequence joins TRBV24-1 and TRBJ1-5, with TRBD1 matching over 8 bases. Unmatched junction bases numbered 6, after V lost 4 bases and J lost 2 bases. CDR1 and CDR2 from the germline V gene are KGHDR and SFDVKD. The CDR3 contains 16 residues. The CDR3 reads CATSEAGQGGNQPQHF. Here the CDR3 DNA reads TGTGCCACCAGTGAGGCCGGACAGGGCGGCAATCAGCCCCAGCATTTT.

The rearrangement links TRBV7-2 to TRBJ2-3, with D maybe TRBD2 (7 bases). This CDR3 has 11 residues. Germline CDR1 is SGHTA and CDR2 is FQGNSA. V lost 7 bases and J 9 bases, leaving 11 bases between the germline ends. The CDR3 coding sequence is TGTGCCAGCATTTGGGGGGGCACGCAGTATTTT. Translation gives CASIWGGTQYF.

The genes are TRBV6-5 and TRBJ1-3; TRBD1 matches at 7 bases. The CDR3 has 13 amino acids. Trimming at V came to 6 bases and at J to 4 bases, leaving 3 bases not matched to a gene. Germline CDR1 MNHEY, CDR2 SVGAGI. The CDR3 reads CASSATGGNTIYF. The DNA for the CDR3 is TGTGCCAGCAGCGCGACAGGGGGAAACACCATATATTTT.

This sequence joins TRBV19 and TRBJ1-2; 11 bases map to TRBD1. The ends lost 6 bases at V and 3 bases at J; junction bases unmatched: 9. This CDR3 is built from 16 residues. Germline CDR1 reads LNHDA; CDR2 reads SQIVND (reference sequence). CDR3 nucleotide sequence: TGTGCCAGTAGGCTACGGACAGGGGGCGCAGACTATGGCTACACCTTC. This encodes CASRLRTGGADYGYTF.

This sequence joins TRBV7-8 and TRBJ2-1; D call uncertain. Germline assignment: CDR1 SGHVS and CDR2 FQNEAQ. This CDR3 spans 13 amino acids. V gave up 5 bases and J gave up 10 bases, with 15 bases separating them. The CDR3, as DNA: TGTGCCAGCAGCCATAGGACGGAAAACGAGCAGTTCTTC. It codes for CASSHRTENEQFF.

This chain links TRBV5-1 with TRBJ2-2; 7 nucleotides line up with TRBD1. CDR1 and CDR2 from the germline V gene are SGHRS and YFSETQ. This CDR3 contains 14 residues. V lost 6 bases and J lost 4; bases outside the gene matches: 6. The CDR3 loop is CASKRDSVTGELFF. The CDR3 coding sequence is TGCGCCAGCAAACGGGACAGCGTCACCGGGGAGCTGTTTTTT.

The rearrangement links TRBV14 to TRBJ2-7; D is undetermined. The length of the CDR3 is 14 residues. Germline V gives CDR1 SGHDN, CDR2 FVKESK. Between the trimmed V and J ends, which lost 4 bases and 2 bases, there was a span of 12 bases. The CDR3 sequence is CASSRLGRTYEQYF. The CDR3 coding sequence is TGTGCCAGCAGCCGGTTGGGCAGGACCTACGAGCAGTACTTC. Combining the CDR3 with reference TRBV14 and TRBJ2-7 gives the whole variable domain EAGVTQFPSHSVIEKGQTVTLRCDPISGHDNLYWYRRVMGKEIKFLLHFVKESKQDESGMPNNRFLAERTGGTYSTLKVQPAELEDSGVYFCASSRLGRTYEQYFGPGTRLTVT.

The chain combines TRBV27 with TRBJ1-4, with D perhaps matching TRBD1 (6 bases). The CDR3 has 16 residues. From germline, CDR1 is MNHEY and CDR2 SMNVEV (reference sequence). The V end was cut by 3 bases, the J end by 0 bases, with 11 bases between. The CDR3 nucleotides read TGTGCCAGCAGTTTTTCAGGGGTTGCAACTAATGAAAAACTGTTTTTT. Its translation is CASSFSGVATNEKLFF.

This chain connects TRBV6-5 to TRBJ2-3; D possibly corresponds to TRBD2 (5 bases). Deletions cut 1 base from V and 2 bases from J, with 7 bases between. Per the germline V gene, CDR1 is MNHEY and CDR2 is SVGAGI. The CDR3 is 14 amino acids. The CDR3 bases are TGTGCCAGCAGTTACTTGACTAACACAGATACGCAGTATTTT. Amino acids: CASSYLTNTDTQYF.

The chain employs TRBV14 and TRBJ2-1; TRBD1 matches at 8 bases. CDR3 length: 15 amino acids. Per germline, CDR1 SGHDN and CDR2 FVKESK. V trimming: 1 base; J trimming: 6 bases; junction bases outside the gene matches: 5. The CDR3 coding sequence is TGTGCCAGCAGCCAAGTCGGACAGGGATCCAATGAGCAGTTCTTC. This encodes CASSQVGQGSNEQFF. Full variable domain (remainder filled in from reference TRBV14 and TRBJ2-1): EAGVTQFPSHSVIEKGQTVTLRCDPISGHDNLYWYRRVMGKEIKFLLHFVKESKQDESGMPNNRFLAERTGGTYSTLKVQPAELEDSGVYFCASSQVGQGSNEQFFGPGTRLTVL.

This chain connects TRBV4-2 to TRBJ1-4; 7 bases are a match to TRBD1. Germline values: CDR1 LGHNA, CDR2 YNFKEQ. The CDR3 extends over 14 amino acids. The ends lost 3 bases at V and 2 bases at J; junction bases unmatched: 0. The CDR3 loop reads CASSQGQTNEKLFF. CDR3 coding DNA: TGTGCCAGCAGCCAGGGACAGACTAATGAAAAACTGTTTTTT.

The rearrangement uses TRBV20-1 and TRBJ2-7, with TRBD1 identical over 8 bases. V gave up 3 bases and J gave up 1 base; unmatched junction bases: 5. This CDR3 is built from 14 residues. The germline gives CDR1 DFQATT, CDR2 SNEGSKA (reference sequence). This chain's CDR3 is CSASGDRMSYEQYF. In nucleotides, the CDR3 is TGCAGTGCTAGTGGGGACAGGATGTCCTACGAGCAGTACTTC.

The chain couples TRBV5-1 to TRBJ1-4; 7 nucleotides match TRBD1. J gave up 1 base and V 0 bases, and 3 bases lay outside the gene matches. This CDR3 has 16 amino acids. Germline lookup yields CDR1 SGHRS and CDR2 YFSETQ. The CDR3 is CASSLDHRGTNEKLFF. DNA of the CDR3: TGCGCCAGCAGCTTGGACCACAGGGGAACTAATGAAAAACTGTTTTTT.

Note on this clone: Additional DNA sequences in this sample encode the identical CDR3. This chain uses TRBV2 with TRBJ1-5, with D possibly being TRBD1 (6 bases). The germline V gene has CDR1 SNHLY and CDR2 FYNNEI. Trimming cost V 1 base and J 4 bases, with 8 bases left between them. The CDR3 extends over 14 amino acids. Here the CDR3 DNA reads TGTGCCAGCAGTGAAGAAGGGGGGAATCAGCCCCAGCATTTT. It specifies CASSEEGGNQPQHF.

CDR3 in amino acids: CASSEGARGYTF. As DNA, the CDR3 is TGTGCCAGTAGCGAGGGGGCGCGCGGCTACACCTTC. The genes are TRBV19 and TRBJ1-2, with 7 nucleotides matching TRBD1. This CDR3 is 12 amino acids long. V trimming: 6 bases; J trimming: 8 bases; junction bases outside the gene matches: 6. CDR1 is LNHDA and CDR2 is SQIVND in the germline V gene (reference sequence).

The chain joins TRBV7-2 to TRBJ2-5; the D call may be TRBD1 or TRBD2 (5 bases each). Germline-derived CDR1 and CDR2 are SGHTA and FQGNSA. The CDR3 extends over 16 amino acids. Trimming removed 4 bases from V and 5 bases from J, with 20 bases in between. CDR3 nucleotides: TGTGCCAGCAGCTCTCCCCCCGGGACCTTAAGCGAGACCCAGTACTTC. Translated, it gives CASSSPPGTLSETQYF.